This T cell receptor beta chain is drawn from a study of T cells in Graves' hyperthyroidism and ophthalmopathy. Study outcomes and limitations: Researchers found most expanded thyroid clonotypes above 0.001 in blood as well. Prediction of ophthalmopathy progression came a median about 6 months pre-onset. By a 13 V-J model, ophthalmopathy was set apart from stable hyperthyroidism.

Per the germline V gene, CDR1 is SNHLY and CDR2 is FYNNEI. The CDR3 is made up of 13 amino acids. Hyperthyroidism was newly diagnosed in patients aged 18 to 65 (duration under 2 months). TCR beta CDR3 regions were amplified from RNA transcripts. Primed by the HTBI set, a first-round RT-PCR was run on the TCR CDR3. TCRdb reprocessed the multiplex PCR reads via MiXCR and lists one record per CDR3 protein. The profile shows 500,000 to 750,000 distinct CDR3 sequences, roughly 46% of them singletons. Comment on this clonotype: Antigen: not known. A read error may account for a junction end that differs from germline.

The rearrangement links TRBV2 to TRBJ1-5; the D gene is possibly TRBD1 (6 bases). The sequence was obtained from a woman under 30 with Graves' hyperthyroidism. The sample was peripheral blood or thyroid tissue (not recorded which). The chain's CDR3 is CASTRTVGQPQRF. Here the CDR3 DNA reads TGTGCCAGCACCCGGACAGTCGGGCAGCCCCAGCGTTTT.